The 27 T cell receptor beta chains below all came from one sample that was sequenced in a study of blood T cell repertoires in COVID-19. Sequenced by immunoSEQ multiplex PCR; TCRdb stores in-frame clones only, minus some. The data contain some 220,000 clones, approximately 83% of them singletons. Specimen: peripheral blood. These receptors came from a human donor in a cohort sampled during active COVID-19.

The chain recombines TRBV6-5 with TRBJ1-3; TRBD1 is a possible D gene (6 bases). V dropped 6 bases and J dropped 0 bases, with 12 bases sitting between them. The CDR3 contains 15 residues. CDR1 and CDR2 from the germline V gene are MNHEY and SVGAGI. The CDR3: CASRRTGLSGNTIYF. The CDR3 nucleotides are TGTGCCAGCAGACGAACAGGGCTCTCTGGAAACACCATATATTTT.

The chain carries TRBV7-2 and TRBJ1-2, with 12 positions matching TRBD1. CDR1 is SGHTA, CDR2 FQGNSA, per germline. CDR3 length: 17 amino acids. Losses at the gene ends were 3 bases for V and 4 bases for J; bases not matched to a gene: 9. This CDR3 reads CASSLPGQGATTYGYTF. CDR3 DNA: TGTGCCAGCAGCTTGCCGGGACAGGGGGCAACTACCTATGGCTACACCTTC.

The V call is TRBV6-4, the J call TRBJ2-2; 11 nucleotides align to TRBD2. The CDR3 spans 14 residues. V shed 6 bases and J 5 bases; nucleotides not matched to a gene: 2. CDR1 is MRHNA and CDR2 is SNTAGT in the germline V gene. The CDR3 loop reads CASSPSGGTGELFF. The CDR3 DNA is TGTGCCAGCAGCCCTAGCGGGGGGACCGGGGAGCTGTTTTTT.

The chain combines TRBV12-3 or TRBV12-4 with TRBJ1-1, with 8 bases identical to TRBD1. The CDR3 extends over 12 amino acids. After removal of 7 bases from V and 8 bases from J, the junction contained 6 bases not matched to a gene. CDR3 sequence reads: CASILGDREAFF. The CDR3 nucleotides are TGTGCCAGCATCCTTGGGGACAGGGAAGCTTTCTTT.

This clone was observed a handful of times. The chain recombines TRBV5-1 with TRBJ1-1; weak D call: TRBD1 (5 bases). There are 16 residues in the CDR3. The germline V gene has CDR1 SGHRS and CDR2 YFSETQ. Trimming removed 4 bases at V and 2 bases at J, with 18 bases between. CDR3 region: CASSPAGGAQNTEAFF. The DNA of the CDR3 is TGCGCCAGCAGCCCCGCCGGGGGAGCTCAAAACACTGAAGCTTTCTTT. The full variable domain, with the rest looked up from reference TRBV5-1 and TRBJ1-1, is KAGVTQTPRYLIKTRGQQVTLSCSPISGHRSVSWYQQTPGQGLQFLFEYFSETQRNKGNFPGRFSGRQFSNSRSEMNVSTLELGDSALYLCASSPAGGAQNTEAFFGQGTRLTVV.

This clone appeared once. V is TRBV5-1 and J is TRBJ2-4, with D possibly TRBD1 on 6 matching bases. The CDR3 runs 14 residues. Germline-derived CDR1 and CDR2 are SGHRS and YFSETQ. V was cut by 3 bases and J by 5 bases, with 12 bases left in between. The CDR3 coding sequence is TGCGCCAGCAGCTCCGGGACAAGGGAAAACATTCAGTACTTC. This gives the protein CASSSGTRENIQYF. Supplemented by reference TRBV5-1 and TRBJ2-4, the full variable domain reads KAGVTQTPRYLIKTRGQQVTLSCSPISGHRSVSWYQQTPGQGLQFLFEYFSETQRNKGNFPGRFSGRQFSNSRSEMNVSTLELGDSALYLCASSSGTRENIQYFGAGTRLSVL.

The J gene is TRBJ2-7, the V gene TRBV28; TRBD1 matches at 8 bases. The CDR3 spans 14 residues. CDR1 and CDR2 from the germline V gene are MDHEN and SYDVKM. J lost 6 bases, V lost 1 base, and 5 bases had no gene match. In nucleotides, the CDR3 is TGTGCCAGCAGTTTATCCGGACAGGGAGGCGAGCAGTACTTC. This codes for CASSLSGQGGEQYF.

The chain combines TRBV7-9 with TRBJ1-2, with D possibly TRBD1 on 6 matching bases. Germline V gene sequence: CDR1 SEHNR, CDR2 FQNEAQ (reference sequence). Trimming removed 2 bases at V and 2 bases at J, with 9 bases between. This CDR3 is built from 14 residues. CDR3 region: CASSLTGQNYGYTF. DNA for the CDR3: TGTGCCAGCAGCTTAACGGGACAAAACTATGGCTACACCTTC. Complete variable domain (other parts from reference TRBV7-9 and TRBJ1-2): DTGVSQNPRHKITKRGQNVTFRCDPISEHNRLYWYRQTLGQGPEFLTYFQNEAQLEKSRLLSDRFSAERPKGSFSTLEIQRTEQGDSAMYLCASSLTGQNYGYTFGSGTRLTVV.

Remarks on this clone: Other DNA sequences in this sample translate to the same CDR3. The rearrangement joins TRBV2 to TRBJ2-1; tentatively, D is TRBD1 (6 bases). Germline assignment: CDR1 SNHLY and CDR2 FYNNEI. Deletions cut 2 bases from V and 4 bases from J, with 6 bases between. This CDR3 has 13 amino acids. Written as DNA, the CDR3 is TGTGCCAGCAGTGAACAGGGGTACAATGAGCAGTTCTTC. This sequence encodes CASSEQGYNEQFF.

The CDR3 reads CASSIGREGGNEQFF. The CDR3 DNA sequence: TGTGCCAGTAGTATCGGGCGGGAGGGGGGCAATGAGCAGTTCTTC. This rearrangement joins TRBV19 to TRBJ2-1, with 9 nucleotides matching TRBD2. Trimming took 3 bases from V and 6 from J; bases not matched to a gene: 6. The CDR3 extends over 15 amino acids. Germline V gene sequence: CDR1 LNHDA, CDR2 SQIVND (reference sequence).

The chain recombines TRBV7-9 with TRBJ2-1, with D possibly TRBD1 on 5 matching bases. V gave up 3 bases and J gave up 10 bases, with 13 bases separating them. The CDR3 covers 13 residues. Per the germline V gene, CDR1 is SEHNR and CDR2 is FQNEAQ (reference sequence). The chain's CDR3 is CASSFVQGQEQFF. The CDR3 DNA follows: TGTGCCAGCAGCTTTGTGCAGGGTCAGGAGCAGTTCTTC.

V is TRBV5-8 and J is TRBJ2-7, with D possibly matching TRBD1 (5 bases). The V end lost 5 bases, the J end lost 10 bases, and 16 bases lay between the germline ends. This CDR3 is 12 amino acids long. Germline assignment: CDR1 SGHTS and CDR2 YDEGEE. CDR3 loop: CASSPTARAQYF. CDR3 nucleotides: TGTGCCAGCAGTCCAACGGCCAGGGCCCAGTACTTC.

This clone was picked up many times. This chain connects TRBV5-1 to TRBJ2-1, with 9 bases lining up with TRBD1. The V segment lost 0 bases and the J segment 7 bases; nucleotides outside the gene matches: 5. The CDR3 loop spans 15 amino acids. CDR1 and CDR2 from the germline V gene are SGHRS and YFSETQ. CDR3 protein: CASSLETGGKNEQFF. CDR3 nucleotides: TGCGCCAGCAGCTTGGAGACAGGGGGTAAGAATGAGCAGTTCTTC. The full variable domain, completed using reference TRBV5-1 and TRBJ2-1, is KAGVTQTPRYLIKTRGQQVTLSCSPISGHRSVSWYQQTPGQGLQFLFEYFSETQRNKGNFPGRFSGRQFSNSRSEMNVSTLELGDSALYLCASSLETGGKNEQFFGPGTRLTVL.

This clone was seen only once. V and J are TRBV7-6 and TRBJ2-3; 9 positions agree with TRBD1. Germline values: CDR1 SGHVS, CDR2 FNYEAQ. V shed 8 bases and J 4 bases; nucleotides not matched to a gene: 4. The CDR3 loop spans 13 amino acids. CDR3: CASATGGPDTQYF. The DNA of the CDR3 is TGTGCCAGCGCGACAGGGGGGCCAGATACGCAGTATTTT.

The genes are TRBV5-6 and TRBJ2-1; D gene unclear. Trimming removed 1 base from V and 8 bases from J, with 4 bases in between. The germline CDR1 and CDR2 sequences are SGHDT and YYEEEE. This CDR3 contains 11 residues. The CDR3 spells CASSLSYEQFF. The CDR3 DNA is TGTGCCAGCAGCTTGTCCTATGAGCAGTTCTTC.

The V and J genes are TRBV7-9 and TRBJ1-2; unclear D gene. The germline V gene has CDR1 SEHNR and CDR2 FQNEAQ (reference sequence). The CDR3 loop spans 15 amino acids. Trimming left V 1 base short and J 2 bases short, with 11 bases between. Here the CDR3 DNA reads TGTGCCAGCAGCTTAGATAGAATTCGAAACTATGGCTACACCTTC. Translated, it gives CASSLDRIRNYGYTF.

This clone occurred once. This chain connects TRBV2 to TRBJ2-7, with 9 nucleotides matching TRBD1. The germline CDR1 and CDR2 sequences are SNHLY and FYNNEI. The CDR3 is made up of 13 amino acids. Trimming took 7 bases from V and 5 from J; bases not matched to a gene: 6. The CDR3 sequence: CASNRDRENEQYF. CDR3 coding DNA: TGTGCCAGCAACCGGGACAGGGAGAACGAGCAGTACTTC. Based on the CDR3 plus reference TRBV2 and TRBJ2-7, the full variable domain is EPEVTQTPSHQVTQMGQEVILRCVPISNHLYFYWYRQILGQKVEFLVSFYNNEISEKSEIFDDQFSVERPDGSNFTLKIRSTKLEDSAMYFCASNRDRENEQYFGPGTRLTVT.

This chain connects TRBV29-1 to TRBJ2-7, with TRBD2 matching 8 bases. The germline CDR1 and CDR2 sequences are SQVTM and ANQGSEA. Losses at the gene ends were 1 base for V and 12 bases for J; bases not matched to a gene: 5. The CDR3 loop spans 11 amino acids. CDR3 bases: TGCAGCGTTGAAGTTCAAGCGGGAGTGTACTTC. Translated: CSVEVQAGVYF.

The chain uses TRBV7-2 and TRBJ2-1; 7 bases are a match to TRBD2. J was trimmed by 7 bases and V by 5 bases; bases with no gene match: 5. Germline CDR1 reads SGHTA; CDR2 reads FQGNSA. The CDR3 totals 13 residues. For the CDR3, the DNA is TGTGCCAGCAGCCCCGGACTAGAGAATGAGCAGTTCTTC. Translating it yields CASSPGLENEQFF.

The chain is built from TRBV7-9 and TRBJ2-7, with D perhaps TRBD2 (7 bases). Trimming stripped 7 bases from V and 6 bases from J, with 16 bases between. The CDR3 is 13 amino acids. Germline-derived CDR1 and CDR2 are SEHNR and FQNEAQ (reference sequence). CDR3 DNA sequence: TGTGCCAGCACCGGGGGGAGGGGGGTCGAGCAGTACTTC. It encodes CASTGGRGVEQYF.

The chain joins TRBV6-2 or TRBV6-3 to TRBJ2-7; 9 bases align to TRBD1. The germline V gene has CDR1 MNHEY and CDR2 SVGEGT. V trimming: 4 bases; J trimming: 2 bases; junction bases outside the gene matches: 3. The CDR3 runs 14 residues. The CDR3 region has the DNA TGTGCCAGCAGTTCGGACAGGGGAGCCTACGAGCAGTACTTC. This sequence encodes CASSSDRGAYEQYF.

The chain combines TRBV25-1 with TRBJ2-5; the D is unclear. Germline CDR1 MGHDK, CDR2 SYGVNS. Between the trimmed V and J ends, which lost 1 base and 0 bases, there was a span of 3 bases. CDR3 length: 13 residues. CDR3 amino acids: CASSELDQETQYF. DNA of the CDR3: TGTGCCAGCAGTGAATTAGACCAAGAGACCCAGTACTTC.

The V gene is TRBV27, the J gene TRBJ2-7, with TRBD2 matching 13 bases. CDR1 is MNHEY, CDR2 SMNVEV, per germline (reference sequence). This CDR3 comprises 16 residues. The ends lost 5 bases at V and 4 bases at J; junction bases unmatched: 8. CDR3 amino acids: CASSIGLAGESYEQYF. CDR3 in DNA: TGTGCCAGCAGTATTGGACTAGCGGGAGAATCGTACGAGCAGTACTTC.

V gene TRBV28 combines with J gene TRBJ1-1; 10 positions match TRBD1. CDR1 and CDR2 (germline): MDHEN, SYDVKM. V dropped 4 bases and J dropped 2; count of bases not matched to a gene: 10. The CDR3 covers 17 residues. CDR3 bases: TGTGCCAGCAGTTCGGGACAGGGGTGGGAATTCAACACTGAAGCTTTCTTT. It specifies CASSSGQGWEFNTEAFF. The variable domain in full, with the rest retrieved from reference TRBV28 and TRBJ1-1, is DVKVTQSSRYLVKRTGEKVFLECVQDMDHENMFWYRQDPGLGLRLIYFSYDVKMKEKGDIPEGYSVSREKKERFSLILESASTNQTSMYLCASSSGQGWEFNTEAFFGQGTRLTVV.

The CDR3 sequence is CASSEGQGNNEQFF. DNA for the CDR3: TGCGCCAGCAGTGAGGGACAGGGGAACAATGAGCAGTTCTTC. The V gene is TRBV10-1, the J gene TRBJ2-1, with TRBD1 identical over 9 bases. V lost 2 bases to trimming and J lost 5 bases; unmatched junction nucleotides: 1. The CDR3 extends over 14 amino acids. Germline loops: CDR1 WNHNN, CDR2 SYGVQD (reference sequence).

This clone was seen more than once but under ten times. V usage is TRBV10-3 and J usage is TRBJ2-2, with TRBD1 matching over 8 bases. Germline V gene data show CDR1 as ENHRY and CDR2 as SYGVKD. V shed 3 bases, J shed 5 bases, and the junction held 5 bases outside the gene matches. The CDR3 totals 15 residues. The CDR3 loop is CAISDLRGLTGELFF. CDR3 nucleotides: TGTGCCATCAGTGATCTCAGGGGGCTTACCGGGGAGCTGTTTTTT.

The CDR3 bases are TGTGCCAGCAGCTTGGAACTCTTGAACACCGGGGAGCTGTTTTTT. Encoded protein: CASSLELLNTGELFF. V is TRBV5-4 and J is TRBJ2-2; D not certain. The CDR3 contains 15 residues. Trimming removed 0 bases from V and 1 base from J, with 7 bases in between. Per the germline V gene, CDR1 is SGHNT and CDR2 is YYREEE (reference sequence).